These 9 T cell receptor beta chains came from one sample sequenced in a study of identical twins (dated by TCRdb to the mid-2010s). The library was made by 5' RACE. The sequencing machine was an Illumina HiSeq 2000. The public reads were quality trimmed at Q25 with fastp and then assembled into clones with MiXCR by TCRdb, keeping productive beta chains. Merged by CDR3 protein, the rows form single entries marked with the most common genes and DNA. The sample table contains around 530,000 distinct CDR3 sequences; only one count was recorded for roughly 15% of them. The ten largest account for roughly 0.46% of the sample. These sequences were also reported in another study, on yellow fever vaccine responses in identical twins.

Sequencing was performed on CD4+ T cells sorted from blood. The source of these receptors is a woman aged 18-29 years in good health.

This sequence joins TRBV20-1 and TRBJ2-2; no definite D call. The germline CDR1 and CDR2 sequences are DFQATT and SNEGSKA (reference sequence). The CDR3 totals 14 residues. V shed 7 bases and J shed 5 bases, with 17 bases lying between them. CDR3 coding DNA: TGCAGTGTCCCTTCTCCATTAAGGACCGGGGAGCTGTTTTTT. It codes for CSVPSPLRTGELFF.

A few counts support this clonotype. This rearrangement joins TRBV10-3 to TRBJ2-2, with 8 nucleotides matching TRBD1. This CDR3 contains 14 residues. Germline loops: CDR1 ENHRY, CDR2 SYGVKD. J gave up 1 base and V 6 bases, and 1 base lay outside the gene matches. In nucleotides, the CDR3 is TGTGCCATCAGAGGGACAGGGAACACCGGGGAGCTGTTTTTT. Its translation is CAIRGTGNTGELFF.

This chain joins TRBV5-4 and TRBJ1-1; tentative D call: TRBD1 (6 bases). Trimming took off 4 bases at V and 8 bases at J, with 21 bases between the two ends. The CDR3 loop spans 15 amino acids. Germline CDR1 reads SGHNT; CDR2 reads YYREEE (reference sequence). The CDR3 DNA is TGTGCCAGCAGCGTTTTTGAACAGGGCCGACAAGAAGCTTTCTTT. Its protein is CASSVFEQGRQEAFF.

In its sample, this clonotype was seen a few times. V and J are TRBV7-2 and TRBJ2-1; TRBD1 agrees at 8 bases. Losses at the gene ends were 5 bases for V and 7 bases for J; bases not matched to a gene: 7. The CDR3 length is 14 residues. Germline V gives CDR1 SGHTA, CDR2 FQGNSA. The CDR3 nucleotides read TGTGCCAGCAGCATAGGACAGGGTCTGAATGAGCAGTTCTTC. Translation gives CASSIGQGLNEQFF. Full variable domain (rest looked up from reference TRBV7-2 and TRBJ2-1): GAGVSQSPSNKVTEKGKDVELRCDPISGHTALYWYRQSLGQGLEFLIYFQGNSAPDKSGLPSDRFSAERTGGSVSTLTIQRTQQEDSAVYLCASSIGQGLNEQFFGPGTRLTVL.

This clonotype has a handful of counts. This chain uses TRBV20-1 with TRBJ2-1, with 13 nucleotides matching TRBD2. There are 16 residues in the CDR3. V lost 0 bases and J lost 3; bases outside the gene matches: 2. Per germline, CDR1 DFQATT and CDR2 SNEGSKA (reference sequence). The CDR3 region is CSAREGLAGHYNEQFF. The CDR3 DNA reads TGCAGTGCTAGAGAGGGACTAGCGGGACACTACAATGAGCAGTTCTTC.

This chain connects TRBV7-6 to TRBJ2-3, with 12 bases identical to TRBD2. This CDR3 is built from 20 residues. Germline assignment: CDR1 SGHVS and CDR2 FNYEAQ. Trimming at V came to 4 bases and at J to 1 base, leaving 15 bases not matched to a gene. The CDR3 loop reads CASSSLGLAGPRRGTDTQYF. DNA for the CDR3: TGTGCCAGCAGCTCCCTCGGACTAGCGGGACCCCGTCGGGGCACAGATACGCAGTATTTT.

A few counts support this clonotype. This chain connects TRBV11-3 to TRBJ2-2; 7 nucleotides line up with TRBD2. J lost 2 bases, V lost 3 bases, and 6 bases had no gene match. The CDR3 is 16 amino acids. Looked up from germline, CDR1 is SGHNT and CDR2 is YENEEA. CDR3 coding DNA: TGTGCCAGCAGCTTTACCGGGACTACCAACACCGGGGAGCTGTTTTTT. Translating it yields CASSFTGTTNTGELFF.

This clonotype was counted between two and nine times. The V gene is TRBV25-1, the J gene TRBJ2-4; D gene unclear. CDR1 is MGHDK, CDR2 SYGVNS, per germline. The CDR3 has 13 residues. The germline V and J ends were trimmed by 1 base and 5 bases, with 6 bases remaining between them. CDR3 coding DNA: TGTGCCAGCAGTGAATTCTTCGAAAACATTCAGTACTTC. Its translation: CASSEFFENIQYF.

This sequence joins TRBV5-1 and TRBJ2-1; the D gene is possibly TRBD2 (7 bases). Trimming took off 3 bases at V and 5 bases at J, with 15 bases between the two ends. Looked up from germline, CDR1 is SGHRS and CDR2 is YFSETQ. The CDR3 is 15 residues long. The chain's CDR3 is CASSSTRGGDNEQFF. The CDR3 DNA sequence: TGCGCCAGCAGCTCGACTAGAGGGGGGGACAATGAGCAGTTCTTC.